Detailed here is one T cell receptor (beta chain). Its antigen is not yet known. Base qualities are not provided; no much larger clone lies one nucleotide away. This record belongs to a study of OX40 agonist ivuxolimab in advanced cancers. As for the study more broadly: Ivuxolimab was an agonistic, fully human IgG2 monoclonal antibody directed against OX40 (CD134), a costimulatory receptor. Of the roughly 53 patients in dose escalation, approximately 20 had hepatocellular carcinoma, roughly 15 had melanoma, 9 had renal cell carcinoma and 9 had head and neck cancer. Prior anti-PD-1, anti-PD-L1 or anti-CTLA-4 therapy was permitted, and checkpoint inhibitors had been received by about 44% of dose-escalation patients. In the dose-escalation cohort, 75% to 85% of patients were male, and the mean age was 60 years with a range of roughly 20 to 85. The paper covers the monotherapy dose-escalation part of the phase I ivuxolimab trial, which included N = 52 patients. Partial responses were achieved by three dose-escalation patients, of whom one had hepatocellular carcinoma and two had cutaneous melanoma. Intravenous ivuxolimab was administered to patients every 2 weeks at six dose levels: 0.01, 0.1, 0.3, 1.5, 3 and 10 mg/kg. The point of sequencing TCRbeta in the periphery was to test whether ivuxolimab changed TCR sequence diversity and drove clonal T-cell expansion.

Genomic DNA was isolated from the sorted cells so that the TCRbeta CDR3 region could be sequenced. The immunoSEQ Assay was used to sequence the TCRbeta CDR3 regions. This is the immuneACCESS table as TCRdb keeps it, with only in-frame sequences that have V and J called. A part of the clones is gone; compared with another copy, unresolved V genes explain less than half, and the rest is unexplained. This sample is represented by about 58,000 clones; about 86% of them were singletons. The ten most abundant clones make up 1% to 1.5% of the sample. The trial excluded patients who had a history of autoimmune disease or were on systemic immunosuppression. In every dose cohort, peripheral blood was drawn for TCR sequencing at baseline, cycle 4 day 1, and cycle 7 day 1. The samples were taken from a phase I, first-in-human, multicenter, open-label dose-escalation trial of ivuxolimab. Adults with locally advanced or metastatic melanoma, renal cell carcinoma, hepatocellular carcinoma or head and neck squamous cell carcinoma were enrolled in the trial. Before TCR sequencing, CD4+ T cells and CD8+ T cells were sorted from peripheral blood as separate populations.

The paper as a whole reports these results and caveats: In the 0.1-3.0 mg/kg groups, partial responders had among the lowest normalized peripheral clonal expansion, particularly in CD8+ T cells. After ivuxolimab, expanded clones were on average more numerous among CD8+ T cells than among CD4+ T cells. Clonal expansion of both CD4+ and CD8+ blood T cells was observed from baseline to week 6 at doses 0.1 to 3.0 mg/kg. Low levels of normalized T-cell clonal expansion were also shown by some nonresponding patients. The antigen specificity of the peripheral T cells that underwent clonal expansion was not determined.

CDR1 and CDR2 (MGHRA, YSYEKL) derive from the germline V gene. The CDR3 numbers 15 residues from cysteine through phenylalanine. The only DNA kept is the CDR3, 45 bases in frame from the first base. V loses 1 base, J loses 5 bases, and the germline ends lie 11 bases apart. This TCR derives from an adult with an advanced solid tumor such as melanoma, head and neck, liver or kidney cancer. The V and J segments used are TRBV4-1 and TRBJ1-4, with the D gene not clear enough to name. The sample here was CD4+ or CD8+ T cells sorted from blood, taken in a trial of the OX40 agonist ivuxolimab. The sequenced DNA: TGCGCCAGCAGCCAAGCGGGAATAGGGAATGAAAAACTGTTTTTT. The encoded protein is CASSQAGIGNEKLFF.